The rows below give T cell receptor beta chains drawn from one sample of a study of immunodeficiency. The table came from immunoSEQ multiplex PCR; TCRdb's copy has only in-frame clones and leaves some out. The table has over a thousand clones, 95% to 96% seen once; the top ten hold around 1.2%. Sequenced sample: CD4+ T cells from blood. The source is a girl aged 2 to 10. Each CDR3 is given with its conserved first and last residue. The order of the fields is clone size, D gene, V gene, J gene, CDR3 DNA, CDR3 protein. The D gene is left open where the match is weak. Size values are once, few and many counts, or a class for expanded clones, and some rows have none.

abundance: .; d_gene: TRBD2; v_gene: TRBV6-5; j_gene: TRBJ2-7; CDR3nt: TGTGCCAGCAGCTGGAGCGGGAATCTTCGCTACGAGCAGTACTTC; CDR3aa: CASSWSGNLRYEQYF
abundance: .; d_gene: TRBD2; v_gene: TRBV9; j_gene: TRBJ2-7; CDR3nt: TGTGCCAGCAGCGATGGGCTAGCGGGATTCTACGAGCAGTACTTC; CDR3aa: CASSDGLAGFYEQYF
abundance: .; d_gene: TRBD1; v_gene: TRBV2; j_gene: TRBJ2-1; CDR3nt: TGTGCCAGCAGCCGACAGGGCGCGAGCTCCTACAATGAGCAGTTCTTC; CDR3aa: CASSRQGASSYNEQFF
abundance: .; d_gene: TRBD2; v_gene: TRBV12-5; j_gene: TRBJ2-1; CDR3nt: TGTGCTAGTGGTTTGCGGCTAGCGGGAGTAAAAGGCTACAATGAGCAGTTCTTC; CDR3aa: CASGLRLAGVKGYNEQFF
abundance: .; d_gene: .; v_gene: TRBV5-1; j_gene: TRBJ1-2; CDR3nt: TGCGCCAGCAGCTTGGAGGGGGTTGGCTACACCTTC; CDR3aa: CASSLEGVGYTF
abundance: .; d_gene: .; v_gene: TRBV5-6; j_gene: TRBJ1-2; CDR3nt: TGTGCCAGCAGCCTAACCCCTACAGGGAGGCATGGCTACACCTTC; CDR3aa: CASSLTPTGRHGYTF
abundance: .; d_gene: .; v_gene: TRBV29-1; j_gene: TRBJ1-1; CDR3nt: TGCAGCGTCGAGAGTACTCTTTTCACTGAAGCTTTCTTT; CDR3aa: CSVESTLFTEAFF
abundance: .; d_gene: TRBD2; v_gene: TRBV5-4; j_gene: TRBJ2-1; CDR3nt: TGTGCCAGCAGCCAAAGAGGTAGCGGGAGGGTCAATGAGCAGTTCTTC; CDR3aa: CASSQRGSGRVNEQFF
abundance: .; d_gene: .; v_gene: TRBV2; j_gene: TRBJ1-1; CDR3nt: TGTGCCAGCAGCAAGATATCAGGAGGAGCTTTCTTT; CDR3aa: CASSKISGGAFF
abundance: .; d_gene: TRBD2; v_gene: TRBV15; j_gene: TRBJ2-1; CDR3nt: TGTGCCACCAGCAGAGGAGGACTAGCGGGAGTATTGAATGAGCAGTTCTTC; CDR3aa: CATSRGGLAGVLNEQFF
abundance: .; d_gene: .; v_gene: TRBV2; j_gene: TRBJ1-4; CDR3nt: TGTGCCAGCAGTGAAACTCCGGGCCAACCGGTTAAACTGTTTTTT; CDR3aa: CASSETPGQPVKLFF
abundance: .; d_gene: TRBD2; v_gene: TRBV9; j_gene: TRBJ2-1; CDR3nt: TGTGCCAGCAGCGTGGGGACTAGCGGGAGAACGAATGAGCAGTTCTTC; CDR3aa: CASSVGTSGRTNEQFF
abundance: .; d_gene: TRBD1; v_gene: TRBV4-1; j_gene: TRBJ1-1; CDR3nt: TGCGCCAGCAGCCAATGGGGGCAGGACAGGAAGAACACTGAAGCTTTCTTT; CDR3aa: CASSQWGQDRKNTEAFF
abundance: .; d_gene: .; v_gene: TRBV19; j_gene: TRBJ2-2; CDR3nt: TGTGCCAGTACCCCAGTTTGGGGCGGGGAGCTGTTTTTT; CDR3aa: CASTPVWGGELFF
abundance: .; d_gene: .; v_gene: TRBV28; j_gene: TRBJ1-5; CDR3nt: TGTGCCAGCAGTTTATTCCCCAGGAATAGCAATCAGCCCCAGCATTTT; CDR3aa: CASSLFPRNSNQPQHF
abundance: once; d_gene: .; v_gene: TRBV28; j_gene: TRBJ2-7; CDR3nt: TGTGCCAGCACTTCGGCAGGGGTGGGCTACGAGCAGTACTTC; CDR3aa: CASTSAGVGYEQYF